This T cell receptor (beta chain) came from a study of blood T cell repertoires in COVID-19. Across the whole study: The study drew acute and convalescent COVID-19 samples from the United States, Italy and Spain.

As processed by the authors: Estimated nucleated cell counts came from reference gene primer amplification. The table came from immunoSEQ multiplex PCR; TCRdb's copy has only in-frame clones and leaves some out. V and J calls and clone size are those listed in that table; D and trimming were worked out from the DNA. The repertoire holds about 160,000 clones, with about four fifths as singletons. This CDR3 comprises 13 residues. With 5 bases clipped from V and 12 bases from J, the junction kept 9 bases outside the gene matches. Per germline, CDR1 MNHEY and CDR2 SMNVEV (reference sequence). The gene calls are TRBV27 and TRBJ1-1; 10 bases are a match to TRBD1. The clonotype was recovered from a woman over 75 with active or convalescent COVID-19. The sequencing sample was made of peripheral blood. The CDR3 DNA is TGTGCCAGCAGTCGAACATATGACAGGGGGCCTTTCTTT. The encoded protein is CASSRTYDRGPFF.